This TCR beta chain was captured in a study of cytomegalovirus exposure and HLA in healthy donors. General study points: Beyond CMV serostatus, there was no information to go on about immune exposure. Because they were indistinguishable, some V segments, including TRBV6-2 and TRBV6-3, were excluded. TCR beta V segments were, for the most part, productive about 87% or about 30% of the time in an earlier analysis.

Trimming removed 1 base from V and 3 bases from J, with 7 bases in between. There are 14 residues in the CDR3. CDR1 SGHTA and CDR2 FQGNSA come from the germline V gene. The PCR was carried out with 60 Vbeta primers and 13 Jbeta primers. TCRdb's copy holds only in-frame clones and misses some; the assay was immunoSEQ multiplex PCR. The table lists around 100,000 clones, 74% of them singletons. Concerning this clone itself: The antigen remains undetermined.

Sequencing input: PBMCs. The source of this sequence is a man between 45 and 60 years old in good health and CMV-seropositive. The genes are TRBV7-2 and TRBJ2-1; a possible D gene is TRBD2 (6 bases). CDR3 protein: CASSLETSYNEQFF. CDR3 DNA: TGTGCCAGCAGCTTAGAGACTAGCTACAATGAGCAGTTCTTC.